These 32 T cell receptor beta chains came from one sample sequenced in a study of CXCR3-negative and CXCR3-positive naive CD8 T cells. Points from the study as a whole: CXCR3-negative naive cells had less hydrophobic TRB CDR3s than did CXCR3-positive naive cells.

Libraries of TRB cDNA were made by 5' RACE and carried UMIs. TCRdb re-called the 5' RACE reads and shows each CDR3 protein once, DNA omitted. Its listing shows about 150,000 distinct CDR3 sequences. Antigens of these TCRs are unknown. The specimen was naive CXCR3+ CD8+ T cells from blood. Subset defined: CD45RO-CCR7+CD27+CD95- naive CD8+ T cells expressing CXCR3 (TNR3+). Receptors were obtained from a human donor in good health. Some clones in this sample may be carry-over from other donors' samples.

J is TRBJ2-1 and V is TRBV7-2; with no DNA, the TCRdb D assignment of TRBD1 cannot be verified. The germline V gene encodes CDR1 SGHTA and CDR2 FQGNSA. The CDR3 covers 16 residues. The CDR3 protein is CASSLVFGGTYNEQFF. The full variable domain, in which reference TRBV7-2 and TRBJ2-1 provide the parts outside the CDR3, is GAGVSQSPSNKVTEKGKDVELRCDPISGHTALYWYRQSLGQGLEFLIYFQGNSAPDKSGLPSDRFSAERTGGSVSTLTIQRTQQEDSAVYLCASSLVFGGTYNEQFFGPGTRLTVL.

The chain combines TRBV3-1 with TRBJ2-5; TCRdb names TRBD1, which stays unverified in the absence of DNA. This CDR3 is 21 amino acids long. Germline V gene lookup returns CDR1 LGHDT and CDR2 YNNKEL (reference sequence). The CDR3 loop reads CVSSQALYGTRLALEGETQYF.

The J gene is TRBJ2-1, the V gene TRBV13; TCRdb calls TRBD2, which cannot be checked without DNA. This CDR3 has 17 amino acids. The germline V gene has CDR1 PRHDT and CDR2 FYEKMQ (reference sequence). CDR3 sequence: CASSLGLRLAENNEQFF.

This rearrangement joins TRBV28 to TRBJ2-7; TCRdb proposes TRBD1, but this gene call is untestable without DNA. This CDR3 has 15 amino acids. Per the germline V gene, CDR1 is MDHEN and CDR2 is SYDVKM. Here the CDR3 reads CASSPRQEPSYEQYF.

The chain couples TRBV7-8 to TRBJ2-5; with no DNA, the TCRdb D assignment of TRBD2 cannot be verified. CDR3 length: 17 amino acids. Germline V gene data show CDR1 as SGHVS and CDR2 as FQNEAQ. The chain's CDR3 is CASSLVPPAGTQETQYF.

This chain connects TRBV5-8 to TRBJ2-4. The CDR3 runs 15 residues. Per germline, CDR1 SGHTS and CDR2 YDEGEE. The chain's CDR3 is CASSLEGLDGNIQYF.

CDR3 amino acids: CASSIAGSFYEQYF. This chain joins TRBV19 and TRBJ2-7. Looked up from germline, CDR1 is LNHDA and CDR2 is SQIVND (reference sequence). The CDR3 extends over 14 amino acids.

The chain has TRBV29-1 and TRBJ1-1; no DNA is available, so the TRBD1 call from TCRdb remains unchecked. CDR1 and CDR2 from the germline V gene are SQVTM and ANQGSEA. This CDR3 contains 13 residues. Here the CDR3 reads CSVRGETLPEAFF.

This chain joins TRBV6-4 and TRBJ1-2. The germline V gene has CDR1 MRHNA and CDR2 SNTAGT. The CDR3 contains 14 residues. CDR3: CASSDSRQFAGYTF.

The chain employs TRBV7-3 and TRBJ2-7; lacking DNA, the TRBD1 call made by TCRdb goes unchecked. Germline V gene data show CDR1 as SGHTA and CDR2 as FQGTGA. CDR3 length: 14 residues. The CDR3 reads CASSLTGGPDEQYF.

The gene calls are TRBV5-6 and TRBJ2-1; TCRdb names TRBD1, which stays unverified in the absence of DNA. From germline, CDR1 is SGHDT and CDR2 YYEEEE. The CDR3 has 15 amino acids. This chain's CDR3 is CASSLPSGGYNEQFF.

The chain combines TRBV5-1 with TRBJ2-5. This CDR3 is built from 15 residues. Germline V gene lookup returns CDR1 SGHRS and CDR2 YFSETQ. CDR3 sequence reads: CASSLAYRDQETQYF.

This chain links TRBV7-9 with TRBJ2-3. The CDR3 extends over 14 amino acids. CDR1 SEHNR and CDR2 FQNEAQ come from the germline V gene (reference sequence). This CDR3 reads CASSPWTAADTQYF. The variable domain in full, with the rest retrieved from reference TRBV7-9 and TRBJ2-3, is DTGVSQNPRHKITKRGQNVTFRCDPISEHNRLYWYRQTLGQGPEFLTYFQNEAQLEKSRLLSDRFSAERPKGSFSTLEIQRTEQGDSAMYLCASSPWTAADTQYFGPGTRLTVL.

The chain joins TRBV12-3 or TRBV12-4 to TRBJ2-7. There are 12 residues in the CDR3. Here the CDR3 reads CASSLGSTEQYF.

The chain combines TRBV2 with TRBJ2-4; TCRdb reports TRBD1, a call that lacks DNA to check it against. CDR3 length: 14 residues. CDR1 SNHLY and CDR2 FYNNEI come from the germline V gene. This chain's CDR3 is CASSGDRDKNIQYF.

The chain's CDR3 is CASRLNLGLDEQYF. This rearrangement joins TRBV7-9 to TRBJ2-7; TCRdb gives TRBD2 as the D gene, but with no DNA this cannot be confirmed. The CDR3 totals 14 residues. Per the germline V gene, CDR1 is SEHNR and CDR2 is FQNEAQ (reference sequence).

V is TRBV29-1 and J is TRBJ2-1; TCRdb picks TRBD1, but there is no DNA to check that call. Germline CDR1 and CDR2: SQVTM and ANQGSEA. CDR3 length equals 12 residues. The CDR3 sequence is CSGGGWYNEQFF.

The chain is built from TRBV7-9 and TRBJ1-2; with no DNA, the TCRdb D assignment of TRBD1 cannot be verified. CDR1 and CDR2 (germline): SEHNR, FQNEAQ (reference sequence). The CDR3 loop spans 15 amino acids. The CDR3: CASSLDPGVSYGYTF.

V and J are TRBV29-1 and TRBJ1-1; TCRdb indicates TRBD1, and absent DNA this call remains unverified. This CDR3 has 13 amino acids. From germline, CDR1 is SQVTM and CDR2 ANQGSEA. CDR3 sequence reads: CSVGDRVNTEAFF.

The rearrangement joins TRBV7-9 to TRBJ1-6. Per germline, CDR1 SEHNR and CDR2 FQNEAQ (reference sequence). The CDR3 extends over 17 amino acids. The CDR3 loop is CASSLAQGRSYNSPLHF.

The J gene is TRBJ2-6, the V gene TRBV20-1; checking the TCRdb D call of TRBD2 is not possible without DNA. CDR1 and CDR2 from the germline V gene are DFQATT and SNEGSKA (reference sequence). This CDR3 has 15 amino acids. The CDR3 loop is CSSKVQGDGANVLTF.

The chain carries TRBV15 and TRBJ2-2; no DNA is available, so the TRBD1 call from TCRdb remains unchecked. This CDR3 comprises 15 residues. Germline CDR1 and CDR2: LNHNV and YYDKDF (reference sequence). CDR3: CATSRPDRGLRELFF. Full variable domain (outside the CDR3, taken from reference TRBV15 and TRBJ2-2): DAMVIQNPRYQVTQFGKPVTLSCSQTLNHNVMYWYQQKSSQAPKLLFHYYDKDFNNEADTPDNFQSRRPNTSFCFLDIRSPGLGDTAMYLCATSRPDRGLRELFFGEGSRLTVL.

CDR3 residues: CSVVTGGALGEQYF. This sequence joins TRBV29-1 and TRBJ2-7; TCRdb designates TRBD1, a call that cannot be tested without DNA. Germline CDR1 SQVTM, CDR2 ANQGSEA. The CDR3 spans 14 residues.

The rearrangement links TRBV24-1 to TRBJ2-1; TCRdb returns TRBD2, unconfirmable since there is no DNA. The CDR3 has 17 amino acids. Per germline, CDR1 KGHDR and CDR2 SFDVKD. CDR3 residues: CATSDPPLAGGRNEQFF.

This chain links TRBV29-1 with TRBJ2-1; the TCRdb call, TRBD2, lacks DNA for checking. Germline assignment: CDR1 SQVTM and CDR2 ANQGSEA. This CDR3 has 15 residues. This CDR3 reads CSVERTSGPYNEQSF.

This chain links TRBV11-2 with TRBJ2-7. The CDR3 contains 14 residues. Germline assignment: CDR1 SGHAT and CDR2 FQNNGV. CDR3: CASSFWRSSYEQYF.

This chain uses TRBV7-3 with TRBJ2-5; TCRdb returns TRBD2, unconfirmable since there is no DNA. CDR3 size: 15 residues. The germline CDR1 and CDR2 sequences are SGHTA and FQGTGA. CDR3 sequence reads: CASSLGLAGVETQYF.

This CDR3 reads CASSIDPPAVNTEAFF. This rearrangement joins TRBV19 to TRBJ1-1; TCRdb picks TRBD1, but there is no DNA to check that call. Germline CDR1 reads LNHDA; CDR2 reads SQIVND (reference sequence). The CDR3 is 16 amino acids.

The rearrangement uses TRBV5-6 and TRBJ1-1; with no DNA, the TCRdb D assignment of TRBD1 cannot be verified. The CDR3 is 12 residues long. Germline CDR1 reads SGHDT; CDR2 reads YYEEEE. The CDR3 sequence: CASSPGQNEAFF.

V and J are TRBV7-9 and TRBJ2-7. From germline, CDR1 is SEHNR and CDR2 FQNEAQ (reference sequence). This CDR3 spans 14 amino acids. The CDR3 spells CASSLGSGKVEQYF.

The chain employs TRBV12-3 or TRBV12-4 and TRBJ2-1; TCRdb proposes TRBD1, but this gene call is untestable without DNA. CDR3 size: 14 residues. CDR3 sequence reads: CASSWGETYNEQFF.

V and J are TRBV7-6 and TRBJ2-2; with no DNA, the TCRdb D assignment of TRBD1 cannot be verified. The CDR3 length is 17 residues. The germline gives CDR1 SGHVS, CDR2 FNYEAQ. CDR3 residues: CASSLPKGAANTGELFF.